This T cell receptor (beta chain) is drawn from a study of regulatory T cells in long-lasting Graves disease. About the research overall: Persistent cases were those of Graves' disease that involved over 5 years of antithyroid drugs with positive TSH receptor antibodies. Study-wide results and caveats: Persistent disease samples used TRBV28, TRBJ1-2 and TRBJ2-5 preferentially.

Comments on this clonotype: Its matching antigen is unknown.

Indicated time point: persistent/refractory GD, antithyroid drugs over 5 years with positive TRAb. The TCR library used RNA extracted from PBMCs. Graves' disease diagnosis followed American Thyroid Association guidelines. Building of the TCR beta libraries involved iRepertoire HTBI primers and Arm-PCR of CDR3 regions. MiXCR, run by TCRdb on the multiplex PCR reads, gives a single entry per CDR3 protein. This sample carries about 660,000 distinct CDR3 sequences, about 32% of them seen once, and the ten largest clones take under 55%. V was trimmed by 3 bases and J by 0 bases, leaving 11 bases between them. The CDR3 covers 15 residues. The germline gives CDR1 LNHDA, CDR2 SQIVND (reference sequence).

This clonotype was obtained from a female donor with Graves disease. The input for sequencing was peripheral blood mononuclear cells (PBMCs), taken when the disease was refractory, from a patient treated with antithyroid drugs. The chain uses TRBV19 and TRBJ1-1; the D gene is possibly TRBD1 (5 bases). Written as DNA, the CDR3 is TGTGCCAGTAGTATTGGGGGGACTATGAACACTGAAGCTTTCTTT. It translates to CASSIGGTMNTEAFF.